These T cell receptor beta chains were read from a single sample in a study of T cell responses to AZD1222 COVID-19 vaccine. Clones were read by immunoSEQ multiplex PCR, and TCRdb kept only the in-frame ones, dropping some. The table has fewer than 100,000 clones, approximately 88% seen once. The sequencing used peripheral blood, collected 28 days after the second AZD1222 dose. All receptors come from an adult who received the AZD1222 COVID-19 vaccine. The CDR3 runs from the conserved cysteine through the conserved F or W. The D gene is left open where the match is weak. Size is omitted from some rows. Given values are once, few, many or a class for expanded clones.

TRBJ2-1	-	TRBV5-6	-	TGTGCCAGCAGCTTTGAGAGGGAACCCTCCAATGAGCAGTTCTTC	CASSFEREPSNEQFF
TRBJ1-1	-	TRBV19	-	TGTGCCAGTAGTTCCTGGACAGCCATGAACACTGAAGCTTTCTTT	CASSSWTAMNTEAFF
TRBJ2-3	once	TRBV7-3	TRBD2	TGTGCCAGCAGCCCCTACGGCGGGGGGACAGATACGCAGTATTTT	CASSPYGGGTDTQYF
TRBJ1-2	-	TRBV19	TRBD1	TGTGCCAGTAGTGGGACAGGATATAACTATGGCTACACCTTC	CASSGTGYNYGYTF
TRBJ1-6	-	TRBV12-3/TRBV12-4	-	TGTGCCAGCAGTTTAGGGGGCAGGTCCCTCCACTTT	CASSLGGRSLHF
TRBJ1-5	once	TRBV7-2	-	TGTGCCAGCAGCTTTCGGGAGGGGCCCCAGCATTTT	CASSFREGPQHF
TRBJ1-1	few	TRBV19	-	TGTGCCAGTAGTATGCAGGCCCGGAACACTGAAGCTTTCTTT	CASSMQARNTEAFF
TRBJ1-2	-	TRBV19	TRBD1	TGTGCCAGTAGCCTCTCGACAGGGGGTTATGGCTACACCTTC	CASSLSTGGYGYTF
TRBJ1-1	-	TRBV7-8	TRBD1	TGTGCCAGCAGCCCTGGGACAGTGAACACTGAAGCTTTCTTT	CASSPGTVNTEAFF
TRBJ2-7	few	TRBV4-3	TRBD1	TGCGCCAGCAGCCGGGACAGGGCTACTAACGAGCAGTACTTC	CASSRDRATNEQYF
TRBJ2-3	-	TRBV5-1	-	TGCGCCAGCAGCTCAGACGGTAGCACAGATACGCAGTATTTT	CASSSDGSTDTQYF
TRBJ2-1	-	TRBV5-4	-	TGTGCCAGCAGCCCAGGGTCTACCCTAGGCTATGAGCAGTTCTTC	CASSPGSTLGYEQFF
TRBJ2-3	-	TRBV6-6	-	TGTGCCAGCAGTTACCGGGACTCCTACACAGATACGCAGTATTTT	CASSYRDSYTDTQYF
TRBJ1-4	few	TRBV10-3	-	TGTGCCATCAGGAGGGACGGCGGTAATGAAAAACTGTTTTTT	CAIRRDGGNEKLFF
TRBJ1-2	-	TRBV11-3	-	TGTGCCAGCAGCGGCAGATGGGGGGATGGCTACACCTTC	CASSGRWGDGYTF
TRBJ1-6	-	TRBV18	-	TGTGCCAGCTCACCGGGGGGAGGGGATAATTCACCCCTCCACTTT	CASSPGGGDNSPLHF
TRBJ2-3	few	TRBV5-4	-	TGTGCCAGCAGCTCCGGGACACCTCGAAGCACAGATACGCAGTATTTT	CASSSGTPRSTDTQYF
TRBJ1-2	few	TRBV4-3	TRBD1	TGCGCCAGCAGCCAAGGAAAAATAAAGGGGGCGGTGGTCACTGGCTACACCTTC	CASSQGKIKGAVVTGYTF
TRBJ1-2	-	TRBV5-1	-	TGCGCCAGCAGCTCAGACAGGAATAACTATGGCTACACCTTC	CASSSDRNNYGYTF
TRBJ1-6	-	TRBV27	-	TGTGCCAGCACCCCCAGGGGCTATAATTCACCCCTCCACTTT	CASTPRGYNSPLHF
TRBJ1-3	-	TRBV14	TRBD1	TGTGCCAGCAGCCAGACAGGGGGCCGCTTTAGAAACACCATATATTTT	CASSQTGGRFRNTIYF
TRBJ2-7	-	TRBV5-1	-	TGCGCCAGCAGCTTGCTTGCAGGGCCGAACGAGCAGTACTTC	CASSLLAGPNEQYF
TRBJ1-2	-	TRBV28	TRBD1	TGTGCCAGCAACATGGGGACAGTTTACTATGGCTACACCTTC	CASNMGTVYYGYTF
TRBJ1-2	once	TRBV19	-	TGTGCCAGTAGTCCCTTAACTAACTATGGCTACACCTTC	CASSPLTNYGYTF